The 30 T cell receptor beta chains below were found in one sample sequenced in a study of T-cell reconstitution after alpha-beta-depleted transplantation in children. Unique molecular identifiers were used to barcode this TCRbeta library. Via MiXCR, TCRdb re-called the PCR reads, giving one row per CDR3 protein. Among hundreds of thousands of distinct CDR3 sequences listed, 10% to 15% were seen once. The sequencing here drew on PBMCs, mostly from graft donor cells, taken 360 days after TCRalphabeta/CD19-depleted stem cell transplant. The receptors here all came from a male patient aged 10-17 years who had a stem cell transplant for acute myeloid leukemia, so the T cells may come from the graft donor.

This clonotype was counted ten times or more. A read error may produce the germline difference seen at one junction end. This chain connects TRBV7-6 to TRBJ1-1; tentative D call: TRBD1 (6 bases). The CDR3 sequence is 16 residues long. Germline CDR1 and CDR2: SGHVS and FNYEAQ. The CDR3 protein is CASRLGGHNSNTEAFF. CDR3 sequence (DNA): TGTGCCAGCAGATTAGGGGGACACAACTCGAACACTGAAGCTTTCTTT.

CDR3 nucleotides: TGTGCCAGTAGTATTGCGGCGAACACCGGGGAGCTGTTTTTT. This codes for CASSIAANTGELFF. The rearrangement uses TRBV19 and TRBJ2-2; the D is unclear. Germline loops: CDR1 LNHDA, CDR2 SQIVND (reference sequence). The CDR3 sequence is 14 residues long. V shed 3 bases and J shed 0 bases, with 5 bases lying between them.

The chain uses TRBV6-5 and TRBJ2-5; D unclear. V gave up 0 bases and J gave up 5 bases, with 13 bases separating them. Per germline, CDR1 MNHEY and CDR2 SVGAGI. The CDR3 has 15 amino acids. CDR3 DNA sequence: TGTGCCAGCAGTTACTCGAGGATAGCTCGGGAGACCCAGTACTTC. It yields the protein CASSYSRIARETQYF.

This clonotype occurred a few times. This chain links TRBV20-1 with TRBJ2-7, with TRBD2 as a possible D gene (6 bases). Germline CDR1 and CDR2: DFQATT and SNEGSKA (reference sequence). The CDR3 extends over 12 amino acids. Trimming removed 6 bases from V and 2 bases from J, with 11 bases in between. The CDR3 loop reads CSARAGTYEQYF. In DNA form, the CDR3 reads TGCAGTGCCAGGGCGGGAACCTACGAGCAGTACTTC.

The sample holds a few counts of this clonotype. The rearrangement uses TRBV11-2 and TRBJ2-1; 14 nucleotides match TRBD2. In germline, CDR1 is SGHAT, CDR2 FQNNGV. The CDR3 length is 19 residues. With V trimmed by 6 bases and J by 1 base, 11 bases remained unmatched. The CDR3 sequence is CASSNVGLAGVGSYNEQFF. The CDR3, as DNA: TGTGCCAGCAGTAACGTGGGACTAGCGGGAGTAGGGTCCTACAATGAGCAGTTCTTC.

The chain couples TRBV6-2 or TRBV6-3 to TRBJ2-1; D is perhaps TRBD1 (11 bases). The V end was cut by 2 bases, the J end by 12 bases, with 38 bases between. Germline V lookup: CDR1 MNHEY, CDR2 SVGEGT. The CDR3 is made up of 21 amino acids. CDR3 DNA: TGTGCCAGCAGTTACACCGGGACAGGGGGTGGTCTAGCGGGAGTAGGGATTGGGCAGTTCTTC. This encodes CASSYTGTGGGLAGVGIGQFF.

The J gene is TRBJ2-1, the V gene TRBV12-3 or TRBV12-4; possibly TRBD2 for D (5 bases). V was clipped by 5 bases and J by 6 bases, with 17 bases between them. This CDR3 spans 15 amino acids. In DNA form, the CDR3 reads TGTGCCAGCAGTCCCCGAGGAGGACCAGGCAATGAGCAGTTCTTC. It is translated as CASSPRGGPGNEQFF.

There are many counts of this clonotype. The chain joins TRBV5-1 to TRBJ1-2, with D possibly being TRBD1 (5 bases). The CDR3 loop spans 14 amino acids. Germline V CDR1 and CDR2: SGHRS, YFSETQ. Trimming stripped 2 bases from V and 2 bases from J, with 10 bases between. As DNA, the CDR3 is TGCGCCAGCAGCTTAACAGGACTCAACTATGGCTACACCTTC. This sequence encodes CASSLTGLNYGYTF.

The rearrangement links TRBV28 to TRBJ2-5; TRBD2 aligns across 15 bases. The junction had 10 bases not matched to a gene; V was cut back by 6 bases and J by 2 bases. Per the germline V gene, CDR1 is MDHEN and CDR2 is SYDVKM. The CDR3 contains 18 residues. The CDR3 bases are TGTGCCAGCAGCCCTGGACTAGCGGGAGGGCCCCGGCAAGAGACCCAGTACTTC. This gives the protein CASSPGLAGGPRQETQYF.

This clonotype was seen only a few times. V is TRBV6-2 or TRBV6-3 and J is TRBJ2-3; 10 bases map to TRBD2. CDR3 size: 16 residues. Germline trimming cut 2 bases from V and 5 bases from J; bases unmatched to any gene: 7. The germline gives CDR1 MNHEY, CDR2 SVGEGT. CDR3 residues: CASSYPLAGRRDTQYF. The CDR3 region has the DNA TGTGCCAGCAGTTACCCACTAGCGGGAAGAAGAGATACGCAGTATTTT.

This chain connects TRBV6-1 to TRBJ2-7; 8 nucleotides line up with TRBD2. The length of the CDR3 is 15 residues. From germline, CDR1 is MNHNS and CDR2 SASEGT. V was pared by 5 bases and J by 1 base, with 7 bases of the junction left unmatched. The CDR3 here is CASSPAGGASYEQYF. The DNA of the CDR3 is TGTGCCAGCAGTCCTGCGGGGGGCGCGTCCTACGAGCAGTACTTC.

The chain links TRBV27 to TRBJ2-2; D is unclear. This CDR3 has 17 residues. The V end lost 2 bases, the J end lost 2 bases, and 15 bases lay between the germline ends. The V gene's germline CDR1 is MNHEY and CDR2 SMNVEV (reference sequence). The CDR3 DNA follows: TGTGCCAGCAGTTTAGGGCAGGCCACCCGAAACACCGGGGAGCTGTTTTTT. Translating gives CASSLGQATRNTGELFF.

This clonotype was found many times. The V and J genes are TRBV27 and TRBJ2-7; 9 positions match TRBD1. The CDR3 covers 12 residues. Germline V gives CDR1 MNHEY, CDR2 SMNVEV (reference sequence). The ends lost 10 bases at V and 2 bases at J; junction bases unmatched: 3. The CDR3 loop reads CATGTGPYEQYF. The CDR3 DNA reads TGTGCCACTGGGACAGGGCCCTACGAGCAGTACTTC.

The table lists this clonotype with a few counts. J is TRBJ2-6 and V is TRBV6-1; D is perhaps TRBD1 or TRBD2 (6 bases each). CDR3 length equals 16 residues. With 6 bases removed from V and 4 bases from J, the gap between germline ends came to 16 bases. Germline assignment: CDR1 MNHNS and CDR2 SASEGT. The CDR3 nucleotides read TGTGCCAGCAGCCCCCCCGGGGGCCTCGGGGCCAACGTCCTGACTTTC. The encoded protein is CASSPPGGLGANVLTF.

The chain is built from TRBV28 and TRBJ1-1; weak D call: TRBD1 (5 bases). V was pared by 4 bases and J by 1 base, with 22 bases between. Per germline, CDR1 MDHEN and CDR2 SYDVKM. The CDR3 is 18 amino acids. In nucleotides, the CDR3 is TGTGCCAGCAGTTCCTCTTTAGCGGGGGGGTGGTGGAACACTGAAGCTTTCTTT. It is translated as CASSSSLAGGWWNTEAFF.

This sequence joins TRBV14 and TRBJ2-1, with 8 bases fitting TRBD2. This CDR3 contains 20 residues. CDR1 is SGHDN, CDR2 FVKESK, per germline. V gave up 0 bases and J gave up 7 bases; unmatched junction bases: 20. CDR3: CASSQDWRLGREALRNEQFF. In nucleotides, the CDR3 is TGTGCCAGCAGCCAAGATTGGCGACTGGGGCGGGAGGCCCTACGAAATGAGCAGTTCTTC.

There are a few counts of this clonotype. The chain employs TRBV18 and TRBJ2-7; TRBD2 aligns across 12 bases. The germline V gene encodes CDR1 KGHSH and CDR2 LQKENI. The CDR3 loop spans 15 amino acids. V dropped 4 bases and J dropped 7; count of bases not matched to a gene: 8. The CDR3 loop is CASSQRLAGVGEQYF. The CDR3 DNA reads as TGTGCCAGCTCACAACGACTAGCGGGAGTCGGGGAGCAGTACTTC.

Of note for this clonotype: A much larger clone sits a single nucleotide away, making a read error possible. The chain is built from TRBV12-3 or TRBV12-4 and TRBJ2-5, with TRBD2 as a possible D gene (5 bases). This CDR3 comprises 14 residues. In DNA form, the CDR3 reads TGTGCCAGCAGTTTTGGGAGTCCTCAAGAGACCCAGAACTTC. Its protein is CASSFGSPQETQNF.

The chain links TRBV29-1 to TRBJ2-4, with D possibly being TRBD1 or TRBD2 (7 bases each). V lost 1 base, J lost 0 bases, and 19 bases lay in between. The CDR3 consists of 18 residues. Germline assignment: CDR1 SQVTM and CDR2 ANQGSEA. CDR3 region: CSVEGGGRGELAKNIQYF. The CDR3 DNA reads TGCAGCGTTGAAGGCGGGGGCAGGGGGGAACTAGCCAAAAACATTCAGTACTTC.

The V and J genes are TRBV7-2 and TRBJ2-4; tentatively, D is TRBD2 (5 bases). The CDR3 extends over 15 amino acids. CDR1 SGHTA and CDR2 FQGNSA come from the germline V gene. Deletions cut 3 bases from V and 6 bases from J, with 15 bases between. The CDR3 bases are TGTGCCAGCAGCTTTAGAGAGGGCAGAGGAAACATTCAGTACTTC. Translated, it gives CASSFREGRGNIQYF. The full variable domain, its missing parts supplied by reference TRBV7-2 and TRBJ2-4, is GAGVSQSPSNKVTEKGKDVELRCDPISGHTALYWYRQSLGQGLEFLIYFQGNSAPDKSGLPSDRFSAERTGGSVSTLTIQRTQQEDSAVYLCASSFREGRGNIQYFGAGTRLSVL.

V is TRBV6-2 or TRBV6-3 and J is TRBJ2-1; D not certain. With 0 bases removed from V and 6 bases from J, the gap between germline ends came to 6 bases. From germline, CDR1 is MNHEY and CDR2 SVGEGT. The CDR3 has 13 residues. The CDR3 DNA follows: TGTGCCAGCAGTTACTCTTCTAGCAATGAGCAGTTCTTC. Translation: CASSYSSSNEQFF.

V and J are TRBV29-1 and TRBJ1-6; tentatively, D is TRBD1 (6 bases). Trimming stripped 7 bases from V and 9 bases from J, with 22 bases between. CDR1 SQVTM and CDR2 ANQGSEA come from the germline V gene. This CDR3 is built from 15 residues. The DNA for the CDR3 is TGCAGCGCAAAGGTGGGGAGGGGGGTTCTTTCACCCCTCCACTTT. Translating it yields CSAKVGRGVLSPLHF.

This clonotype occurred a few times. The genes are TRBV20-1 and TRBJ2-2; 9 nucleotides line up with TRBD2. After removal of 0 bases from V and 8 bases from J, the junction contained 10 bases not matched to a gene. The CDR3 length is 16 residues. CDR1 and CDR2 (germline): DFQATT, SNEGSKA (reference sequence). The CDR3 nucleotides read TGCAGTGCTAGAGATGCCTGGCGGGAGGGCCCGGGGGAGCTGTTTTTT. As protein: CSARDAWREGPGELFF.

The chain employs TRBV2 and TRBJ2-7; D may be TRBD2 (6 bases). Germline loops: CDR1 SNHLY, CDR2 FYNNEI. The CDR3 consists of 16 residues. The V gene lost 7 bases and the J gene lost 0 bases, with 19 bases spanning the gap. CDR3 bases: TGTGCCAGCAAACTTAACCGGGACTCAGGCTCCTACGAGCAGTACTTC. This gives the protein CASKLNRDSGSYEQYF.

This chain joins TRBV15 and TRBJ2-7, with D uncertain. The V gene lost 0 bases and the J gene lost 6 bases, with 9 bases spanning the gap. This CDR3 is built from 13 residues. Germline lookup yields CDR1 LNHNV and CDR2 YYDKDF (reference sequence). Here the CDR3 DNA reads TGTGCCACCAGCAGAGACCCGAGGAGCGAGCAGTACTTC. This sequence encodes CATSRDPRSEQYF.

This clonotype was seen more than once but under ten times. The CDR3 is CSASLGLQETQYF. The CDR3 DNA reads as TGCAGTGCTAGCTTAGGGTTACAAGAGACCCAGTACTTC. The chain links TRBV20-1 to TRBJ2-5; D unresolved. This CDR3 comprises 13 residues. Trimming shortened V by 3 bases and J by 2 bases, and 10 bases separated the two germline ends. The germline gives CDR1 DFQATT, CDR2 SNEGSKA (reference sequence).

The table lists this clonotype with a few counts. This CDR3 is CASGDLLETQYF. DNA of the CDR3: TGTGCCAGCGGGGATTTATTGGAGACCCAGTACTTC. The chain uses TRBV12-3 or TRBV12-4 and TRBJ2-5; D is unclear. V lost 8 bases and J 5 bases, leaving 12 bases between the germline ends. The length of the CDR3 is 12 residues.

This clonotype was counted between two and nine times. V and J are TRBV7-6 and TRBJ1-1; no definite D call. Trimming pared 1 base from V and 3 bases from J, leaving 12 bases between. Germline V lookup: CDR1 SGHVS, CDR2 FNYEAQ. The CDR3 is made up of 15 amino acids. The CDR3 DNA reads TGTGCCAGCAGCTTAGGATCCCTGCCCGACACTGAAGCTTTCTTT. This sequence encodes CASSLGSLPDTEAFF.

The table lists this clonotype with many counts. This chain links TRBV29-1 with TRBJ2-7; 9 bases align to TRBD1. V shed 1 base, J shed 10 bases, and the junction held 8 bases outside the gene matches. The CDR3 loop spans 13 amino acids. The V gene's germline CDR1 is SQVTM and CDR2 ANQGSEA. The DNA of the CDR3 is TGCAGCGTTGAAGGCTCCGGGACAGGGAAACAGTACTTC. Its protein is CSVEGSGTGKQYF.

This clonotype showed up many times. The gene calls are TRBV6-4 and TRBJ2-1; D ambiguous. The CDR3 length is 13 residues. Per germline, CDR1 MRHNA and CDR2 SNTAGT. V lost 2 bases and J lost 8, with 10 bases in between. CDR3 region: CASSDLPTDEQFF. The CDR3 bases are TGTGCCAGCAGTGACCTCCCTACGGATGAGCAGTTCTTC.